Below, 31 T cell receptor beta chains from the same sample are listed, as sequenced in a study of T-cell reconstitution after alpha-beta-depleted transplantation in children. It was with unique molecular identifiers that the TCRbeta library was prepared. TCRdb fed the PCR reads into MiXCR, producing one record per CDR3 protein. This sample carries around 87,000 distinct CDR3 sequences, roughly 8.4% of them seen once, and the ten largest clones take 5.5% to 8%. The source material was PBMCs from the stem cell graft donor, sampled from the stem cell graft. The receptors shown here come from a human donor who donated a stem cell graft to a child with congenital amegakaryocytic thrombocytopenia.

Ten or more counts support this clonotype. The chain employs TRBV12-3 or TRBV12-4 and TRBJ2-2, with D hard to call. The CDR3 has 13 amino acids. Trimming took off 6 bases at V and 4 bases at J, with 9 bases between the two ends. In DNA, the CDR3 is TGTGCCAGCAGGGCCGAGTCCACCGGGGAGCTGTTTTTT. Translation gives CASRAESTGELFF.

This clonotype occurred a few times. J is TRBJ1-3 and V is TRBV6-5, with a possible D match to TRBD1 (5 bases). The length of the CDR3 is 18 residues. Looked up from germline, CDR1 is MNHEY and CDR2 is SVGAGI. Trimming pared 4 bases from V and 0 bases from J, leaving 19 bases between. CDR3 sequence: CASSSAGNDYDSGNTIYF. DNA for the CDR3: TGTGCCAGCAGTTCGGCAGGGAATGACTATGACTCTGGAAACACCATATATTTT.

This clonotype was counted many times. The chain joins TRBV4-1 to TRBJ2-7; 8 positions agree with TRBD2. The V gene's germline CDR1 is MGHRA and CDR2 YSYEKL. This CDR3 spans 15 amino acids. The V and J ends lost 0 bases and 3 bases, in that order; junction bases with no gene match: 4. In DNA form, the CDR3 reads TGCGCCAGCAGCCAAGAAAGACTAGCGAACTACGAGCAGTACTTC. Its protein product is CASSQERLANYEQYF.

In this sample, this clonotype turned up many times. The chain couples TRBV7-8 to TRBJ1-5; D uncertain. The CDR3 loop spans 17 amino acids. The germline CDR1 and CDR2 sequences are SGHVS and FQNEAQ. V lost 6 bases and J lost 1, with 19 bases in between. CDR3 loop: CASSLLITAGSNQPQHF. For the CDR3, the DNA is TGTGCCAGCAGTCTTCTTATTACGGCGGGGAGCAATCAGCCCCAGCATTTT.

This clonotype came up many times. V and J are TRBV6-5 and TRBJ1-5; D call uncertain. The germline V gene encodes CDR1 MNHEY and CDR2 SVGAGI. The CDR3 is 16 amino acids. V lost 4 bases and J lost 4, with 17 bases in between. The CDR3 DNA reads TGTGCCAGCAGTTCCCACCCGGGAGGGAGGAATCAGCCCCAGCATTTT. It translates to CASSSHPGGRNQPQHF.

Many counts were recorded for this clonotype. The genes are TRBV27 and TRBJ1-2; 12 bases map to TRBD1. Germline V gene sequence: CDR1 MNHEY, CDR2 SMNVEV (reference sequence). This CDR3 comprises 16 residues. Trimming at V came to 5 bases and at J to 5 bases, leaving 9 bases not matched to a gene. CDR3 sequence (DNA): TGTGCCAGCAGTAAGGGACAGGGGGCAATAGGGTATGGCTACACCTTC. Its translation is CASSKGQGAIGYGYTF.

This clonotype was seen more than once but under ten times. This may stem from a read error, because a much larger clone lies one nucleotide away. The chain links TRBV20-1 to TRBJ2-1; D gene ambiguous. The CDR3 is made up of 16 amino acids. CDR1 DFQATT and CDR2 SNEGSKA come from the germline V gene (reference sequence). CDR3 DNA: TGCTGTGCTAGATGTAGGAACCCCTGGATCGAGAATGAGCAGTTCTTC. Its translation is CCARCRNPWIENEQFF.

This clonotype was picked up many times. The J gene is TRBJ2-1, the V gene TRBV3-1, with unresolved D. V was pared by 1 base and J by 9 bases, with 16 bases between. From germline, CDR1 is LGHDT and CDR2 YNNKEL (reference sequence). The CDR3 sequence is 15 residues long. Here the CDR3 reads CASSQGVGPMSEQFF. In nucleotides, the CDR3 is TGTGCCAGCAGCCAAGGTGTTGGACCCATGTCTGAGCAGTTCTTC.

This clonotype was picked up many times. The chain employs TRBV12-3 or TRBV12-4 and TRBJ2-3; TRBD1 aligns across 7 bases. The CDR3 contains 15 residues. After removal of 8 bases from V and 5 bases from J, the junction contained 13 bases not matched to a gene. The CDR3 is CASVQAGGVIDTQYF. The DNA for the CDR3 is TGTGCCAGCGTACAGGCAGGGGGAGTAATAGATACGCAGTATTTT.

This clonotype was observed at least ten times. The rearrangement joins TRBV12-3 or TRBV12-4 to TRBJ2-3; unclear D gene. Between the trimmed V and J ends, which lost 3 bases and 1 base, there was a span of 11 bases. This CDR3 contains 15 residues. The CDR3 sequence: CASSFPSDGTDTQYF. DNA of the CDR3: TGTGCCAGCAGTTTCCCCTCGGACGGCACAGATACGCAGTATTTT.

About this clonotype itself: With a much larger clone just one base away, this may be a read error. V is TRBV5-1 and J is TRBJ1-1; D unresolved. The V gene's germline CDR1 is SGHRS and CDR2 YFSETQ. CDR3 length equals 13 residues. The CDR3 loop reads CASSPDSNTQAFF. CDR3 in DNA: TGCGCCAGCAGTCCGGATTCGAACACTCAAGCTTTCTTT.

This clonotype was found many times. The chain uses TRBV9 and TRBJ2-1; D remains unclear. Trimming took 4 bases from V and 1 from J, leaving 9 bases between them. This CDR3 has 14 amino acids. In germline, CDR1 is SGDLS, CDR2 YYNGEE. The CDR3 sequence: CASSLGESYNEQFF. The CDR3, as DNA: TGTGCCAGCAGCTTAGGAGAGTCCTACAATGAGCAGTTCTTC.

This clonotype was detected many times. This sequence joins TRBV2 and TRBJ2-2; 12 bases fit TRBD2. The CDR3 is made up of 16 amino acids. The ends lost 6 bases at V and 5 bases at J; junction bases unmatched: 7. The germline V gene encodes CDR1 SNHLY and CDR2 FYNNEI. CDR3 DNA: TGTGCCAGCAGCGCTCTAGCGGGAGGGCTGACCGGGGAGCTGTTTTTT. It specifies CASSALAGGLTGELFF. Complete variable domain (other parts from reference TRBV2 and TRBJ2-2): EPEVTQTPSHQVTQMGQEVILRCVPISNHLYFYWYRQILGQKVEFLVSFYNNEISEKSEIFDDQFSVERPDGSNFTLKIRSTKLEDSAMYFCASSALAGGLTGELFFGEGSRLTVL.

This clonotype turned up a few times. The chain has TRBV6-2 or TRBV6-3 and TRBJ2-5, with D perhaps TRBD1 (7 bases). This CDR3 is 17 amino acids long. V was shortened by 0 bases and J by 4 bases, with 18 bases between the two germline ends. Germline V gives CDR1 MNHEY, CDR2 SVGEGT. For the CDR3, the DNA is TGTGCCAGCAGTTACTCGATAGGTGCAGGGGGGAGAGAGACCCAGTACTTC. Amino acid sequence: CASSYSIGAGGRETQYF.

This clonotype was recorded a few times. CDR3 amino acids: CAWSSSRTFVSGANVLTF. Written as DNA, the CDR3 is TGTGCCTGGAGTTCTAGCAGGACGTTCGTCTCTGGGGCCAACGTCCTGACTTTC. The chain is built from TRBV30 and TRBJ2-6; perhaps TRBD2 as D (5 bases). The germline V gene encodes CDR1 GTSNPN and CDR2 SVGIG (reference sequence). The CDR3 is 18 residues long. Trimming cost V 2 bases and J 0 bases, with 17 bases left between them.

This clonotype has at least ten counts. The chain links TRBV6-2 or TRBV6-3 to TRBJ2-7, with 8 nucleotides matching TRBD2. The CDR3 runs to 14 residues. The germline gives CDR1 MNHEY, CDR2 SVGEGT. The J segment lost 2 bases and the V segment lost 5 bases, leaving 5 bases of the junction unmatched. The CDR3 loop is CASSQGLGPYEQYF. CDR3 DNA: TGTGCCAGCAGTCAGGGACTAGGACCCTACGAGCAGTACTTC.

The CDR3 is CASSNGLAGTFYEQYF. The CDR3 nucleotides are TGTGCCAGTAGTAATGGTCTAGCGGGAACGTTCTACGAGCAGTACTTC. V usage is TRBV19 and J usage is TRBJ2-7; 9 nucleotides agree with TRBD2. Per germline, CDR1 LNHDA and CDR2 SQIVND (reference sequence). V gave up 4 bases and J gave up 3 bases; unmatched junction bases: 10. The CDR3 spans 16 residues.

This clonotype has ten or more counts. The chain uses TRBV2 and TRBJ1-2, with D maybe TRBD1 (5 bases). V was shortened by 4 bases and J by 5 bases, with 14 bases between the two germline ends. The CDR3 is 14 amino acids. Germline values: CDR1 SNHLY, CDR2 FYNNEI. CDR3 sequence: CASSVRGSGYGYTF. Written as DNA, the CDR3 is TGTGCCAGCAGTGTTAGGGGTTCGGGGTATGGCTACACCTTC.

In this sample, this clonotype turned up many times. V gene TRBV28 combines with J gene TRBJ1-2; the match to TRBD1 covers 11 bases. V shed 7 bases, J shed 8 bases, and the junction held 15 bases outside the gene matches. The CDR3 has 16 amino acids. From germline, CDR1 is MDHEN and CDR2 SYDVKM. The CDR3 bases are TGTGCCAGCATTCCCGTGGGGGACAGGGGGGTTAGGGGCTACACCTTC. Its translation is CASIPVGDRGVRGYTF.

This clonotype was seen many times. The chain uses TRBV7-9 and TRBJ2-3; tentatively, D is TRBD2 (6 bases). In germline, CDR1 is SEHNR, CDR2 FQNEAQ (reference sequence). The V gene lost 8 bases and the J gene lost 1 base, with 10 bases spanning the gap. CDR3 length equals 13 residues. DNA of the CDR3: TGTGCCAGCGTGCCGGGAGGCACAGATACGCAGTATTTT. Translation gives CASVPGGTDTQYF.

This clonotype came up many times. The gene calls are TRBV20-1 and TRBJ2-3; 7 bases fit TRBD2. Per the germline V gene, CDR1 is DFQATT and CDR2 is SNEGSKA (reference sequence). The CDR3 runs to 14 residues. The ends lost 6 bases at V and 7 bases at J; junction bases unmatched: 13. The CDR3 reads CSAILLAGENTQYF. The CDR3 DNA sequence: TGCAGTGCCATCTTGTTGGCGGGAGAAAATACGCAGTATTTT.

This chain connects TRBV6-1 to TRBJ1-2; tentatively, D is TRBD1 (5 bases). Germline-derived CDR1 and CDR2 are MNHNS and SASEGT. This CDR3 has 13 amino acids. V lost 3 bases, J lost 7 bases, and 12 bases lay in between. This CDR3 is CASSDREDGGYTF. As DNA, the CDR3 is TGTGCCAGCAGTGACAGGGAGGACGGTGGCTACACCTTC.

This clonotype was seen repeatedly, ten times or more. The chain has TRBV7-9 and TRBJ1-2; perhaps TRBD1 as D (5 bases). The germline CDR1 and CDR2 sequences are SEHNR and FQNEAQ (reference sequence). The CDR3 sequence is 15 residues long. V lost 5 bases to trimming and J lost 8 bases, with 21 bases between them. CDR3 protein: CASSTGSVSGPGYTF. The CDR3, as DNA: TGTGCCAGCAGCACCGGATCGGTCTCAGGGCCCGGCTACACCTTC.

This clonotype was counted many times. This chain links TRBV10-3 with TRBJ2-7; 11 bases map to TRBD1. The CDR3 extends over 13 amino acids. CDR1 and CDR2 from the germline V gene are ENHRY and SYGVKD. V lost 9 bases and J lost 4; bases outside the gene matches: 5. The CDR3 sequence: CAIGQGARYEQYF. The CDR3 DNA is TGTGCCATTGGACAGGGGGCGAGGTACGAGCAGTACTTC.

This clonotype has at least ten counts. The genes are TRBV7-2 and TRBJ1-1, with D unresolved. Germline lookup yields CDR1 SGHTA and CDR2 FQGNSA. CDR3 length equals 13 residues. Trimming cost V 1 base and J 6 bases, with 9 bases left between them. The CDR3 is CASSLVVSAEAFF. DNA of the CDR3: TGTGCCAGCAGCTTAGTAGTTTCGGCTGAAGCTTTCTTT.

This clonotype was found many times. The chain uses TRBV29-1 and TRBJ1-2; D unresolved. CDR3 length: 11 residues. CDR1 is SQVTM, CDR2 ANQGSEA, per germline. Between the trimmed V and J ends, which lost 6 bases and 3 bases, there was a span of 8 bases. CDR3 region: CSVQVDYGYTF. The CDR3 DNA reads as TGCAGCGTGCAGGTTGACTATGGCTACACCTTC.

This clonotype has ten or more counts. The chain carries TRBV5-1 and TRBJ1-2; D is possibly TRBD1 (6 bases). This CDR3 has 14 amino acids. CDR1 is SGHRS, CDR2 YFSETQ, per germline. V was clipped by 7 bases and J by 8 bases, with 21 bases between them. Here the CDR3 reads CASAASRGESGYTF. The CDR3 DNA follows: TGCGCCAGCGCGGCGAGCAGGGGTGAATCCGGCTACACCTTC.

A word on this clonotype: A much larger clone differs by one base, so this may be a read error. The J gene is TRBJ1-5, the V gene TRBV20-1; D is undetermined. V lost 5 bases and J 0 bases, leaving 17 bases between the germline ends. The CDR3 runs 16 residues. Germline assignment: CDR1 DFQATT and CDR2 SNEGSKA (reference sequence). The CDR3 is CSAPPPGCLSNQPQHF. CDR3 bases: TGCAGTGCTCCACCTCCGGGGTGTCTTAGCAATCAGCCCCAGCATTTT.

At least ten counts were recorded for this clonotype. This chain connects TRBV7-6 to TRBJ1-1, with TRBD1 matching over 7 bases. Looked up from germline, CDR1 is SGHVS and CDR2 is FNYEAQ. The CDR3 is 15 residues long. Losses at the gene ends were 1 base for V and 3 bases for J; bases not matched to a gene: 5. The CDR3 region has the DNA TGTGCCAGCAGCTTAGACGAGGGGGCCTACACTGAAGCTTTCTTT. Translating it yields CASSLDEGAYTEAFF. Complete variable domain (other parts from reference TRBV7-6 and TRBJ1-1): GAGVSQSPRYKVTKRGQDVALRCDPISGHVSLYWYRQALGQGPEFLTYFNYEAQQDKSGLPNDRFSAERPEGSISTLTIQRTEQRDSAMYRCASSLDEGAYTEAFFGQGTRLTVV.

This clonotype appeared many times. J is TRBJ1-6 and V is TRBV20-1, with a tentative D call TRBD1 (6 bases). The CDR3 covers 13 residues. V lost 5 bases and J 7 bases, leaving 12 bases between the germline ends. In germline, CDR1 is DFQATT, CDR2 SNEGSKA (reference sequence). The CDR3 DNA reads TGCAGTGCTGGGGTAGGGGGAAATTCACCCCTCCACTTT. Translated, it gives CSAGVGGNSPLHF.

This clonotype showed up many times. J is TRBJ2-5 and V is TRBV4-2; D is undetermined. The germline CDR1 and CDR2 sequences are LGHNA and YNFKEQ. The CDR3 loop spans 14 amino acids. V was clipped by 1 base and J by 5 bases, with 11 bases between them. CDR3 bases: TGTGCCAGCAGCCAAGTCCAGGCTGGGGAGACCCAGTACTTC. Protein sequence: CASSQVQAGETQYF.